What follows are 20 T cell receptor beta chains derived from one specimen sequenced in a study of blood T cell repertoires in COVID-19 (dated by TCRdb to 2019 to 2021). Preparation of the library involved the immunoSEQ multiplex PCR assay. Here the immuneACCESS table is served through TCRdb, limited to in-frame sequences with V and J called. Missing clones are a known gap in these copies; in checked studies unresolved V genes cover under half, and the rest lacks a known reason. This sample has 400,000 to 550,000 clones in its table, and 87% of those were observed once. Under 2.5% of the sample is taken by the ten largest. The sample was PBMCs or T cells enriched from blood (not recorded which). Receptors originate from a woman between 18 and 29 years old with acute COVID-19.

The gene calls are TRBV10-2 and TRBJ2-5; 7 bases align to TRBD2. Germline V gives CDR1 WSHSY, CDR2 SAAADI. J lost 4 bases, V lost 6 bases, and 8 bases had no gene match. The CDR3 is made up of 14 amino acids. The chain's CDR3 is CASSPGLVSETQYF. CDR3 in DNA: TGCGCCAGCAGCCCCGGACTAGTCTCAGAGACCCAGTACTTC.

The chain couples TRBV5-1 to TRBJ2-7; tentative D call: TRBD1 (6 bases). CDR1 is SGHRS, CDR2 YFSETQ, per germline. V dropped 0 bases and J dropped 6 bases, with 13 bases sitting between them. This CDR3 contains 14 residues. The CDR3 loop is CASSLGQALSEQYF. CDR3 nucleotides: TGCGCCAGCAGCTTGGGACAGGCCCTCTCCGAGCAGTACTTC.

The CDR3 is CASSQRVQVYNEKLFF. CDR3 sequence (DNA): TGCGCCAGCAGCCAAAGGGTACAGGTTTATAATGAAAAACTGTTTTTT. The rearrangement links TRBV4-1 to TRBJ1-4; maybe TRBD1 (5 bases). V was cut by 2 bases and J by 4 bases, with 14 bases left in between. The CDR3 extends over 16 amino acids. CDR1 and CDR2 from the germline V gene are MGHRA and YSYEKL.

This clone was seen once. The chain couples TRBV27 to TRBJ1-1; D call uncertain. The CDR3 spans 13 residues. Germline-derived CDR1 and CDR2 are MNHEY and SMNVEV (reference sequence). V was cut by 3 bases and J by 5 bases, with 10 bases left in between. CDR3 nucleotides: TGTGCCAGCAGTTTGACATTTCCTACTGAAGCTTTCTTT. This gives the protein CASSLTFPTEAFF.

The chain has TRBV19 and TRBJ1-4, with 7 nucleotides matching TRBD1. The ends lost 7 bases at V and 8 bases at J; junction bases unmatched: 7. Germline V lookup: CDR1 LNHDA, CDR2 SQIVND (reference sequence). This CDR3 comprises 13 residues. In DNA, the CDR3 is TGTGCCAGTAATAAGGGGGCGCGGGAAAAACTGTTTTTT. This translates into CASNKGAREKLFF.

The rearrangement uses TRBV2 and TRBJ2-3, with D possibly being TRBD2 (6 bases). The CDR3 totals 14 residues. Germline V gives CDR1 SNHLY, CDR2 FYNNEI. The V gene lost 2 bases and the J gene lost 14 bases, with 20 bases spanning the gap. The CDR3 DNA is TGTGCCAGCAGTGAATTAGGTCTCACTAGCTCAGGGTATTTT. This translates into CASSELGLTSSGYF.

CDR3 amino acids: CASNRDSNYGYTF. CDR3 nucleotide sequence: TGTGCCAGCAACCGGGACAGCAACTATGGCTACACCTTC. The chain links TRBV2 to TRBJ1-2; 7 nucleotides agree with TRBD1. After removal of 7 bases from V and 2 bases from J, the junction contained 4 bases not matched to a gene. CDR1 and CDR2 from the germline V gene are SNHLY and FYNNEI. This CDR3 comprises 13 residues.

The chain joins TRBV25-1 to TRBJ2-7, with TRBD1 as a possible D gene (6 bases). The CDR3 has 14 residues. V was shortened by 6 bases and J by 6 bases, with 18 bases between the two germline ends. Germline CDR1 MGHDK, CDR2 SYGVNS. For the CDR3, the DNA is TGTGCCAGCAGCCCCCGAGGGGGAGTTCGCGAGCAGTACTTC. Translated: CASSPRGGVREQYF.

This clone showed up just a few times. The chain uses TRBV11-2 and TRBJ2-5; TRBD2 matches at 11 bases. Trimming removed 3 bases from V and 1 base from J; junction bases left unmatched: 10. CDR1 and CDR2 (germline): SGHAT, FQNNGV. This CDR3 is 18 amino acids long. The CDR3 coding sequence is TGTGCCAGCAGCTTCCCGAATAATAGCGGGAGGGCCCAAGAGACCCAGTACTTC. It specifies CASSFPNNSGRAQETQYF.

The gene calls are TRBV5-1 and TRBJ2-2; possibly TRBD1 for D (6 bases). Germline CDR1 is SGHRS and CDR2 is YFSETQ. The CDR3 length is 13 residues. The V gene lost 4 bases and the J gene lost 5 bases, with 9 bases spanning the gap. Here the CDR3 reads CASSPGQTGELFF. CDR3 DNA: TGCGCCAGCAGCCCCGGACAGACCGGGGAGCTGTTTTTT. Full variable domain (remainder filled in from reference TRBV5-1 and TRBJ2-2): KAGVTQTPRYLIKTRGQQVTLSCSPISGHRSVSWYQQTPGQGLQFLFEYFSETQRNKGNFPGRFSGRQFSNSRSEMNVSTLELGDSALYLCASSPGQTGELFFGEGSRLTVL.

The chain employs TRBV6-5 and TRBJ1-6, with D possibly TRBD1 on 5 matching bases. CDR3 length: 14 residues. From germline, CDR1 is MNHEY and CDR2 SVGAGI. Trimming took off 0 bases at V and 8 bases at J, with 8 bases between the two ends. The CDR3 is CASSYSGGDSPLHF. The CDR3, as DNA: TGTGCCAGCAGTTACTCTGGGGGGGATTCACCCCTCCACTTT.

The gene calls are TRBV6-4 and TRBJ1-2; 7 bases are shared with TRBD1. Unmatched junction bases numbered 9, after V lost 3 bases and J lost 2 bases. The germline V gene encodes CDR1 MRHNA and CDR2 SNTAGT. The CDR3 is made up of 16 amino acids. The CDR3: CASSDSETGTNYGYTF. As DNA, the CDR3 is TGTGCCAGCAGTGATTCCGAGACAGGGACCAACTATGGCTACACCTTC.

The chain employs TRBV18 and TRBJ2-2; TRBD1 agrees at 7 bases. CDR1 and CDR2 from the germline V gene are KGHSH and LQKENI. Unmatched junction bases numbered 10, after V lost 5 bases and J lost 4 bases. This CDR3 contains 16 residues. The chain's CDR3 is CASSERTAGGTGELFF. CDR3 in DNA: TGTGCCAGCTCAGAACGAACGGCAGGGGGCACCGGGGAGCTGTTTTTT.

V is TRBV3-1 (or the pseudogene TRBV3-2) and J is TRBJ1-2; 9 bases match TRBD1. The CDR3 runs 12 residues. The J segment lost 6 bases and the V segment lost 4 bases, leaving 0 bases of the junction unmatched. Looked up from germline, CDR1 is LGHDT and CDR2 is YNNKEL (reference sequence). The CDR3 here is CASSRTGDGYTF. For the CDR3, the DNA is TGTGCCAGCAGCCGGACAGGGGATGGCTACACCTTC.

Note on this clone: Because the CDR3's place on the DNA is in doubt, the DNA is left out and the CDR3 is given as listed by TCRdb. The gene calls are TRBV3-1 (or the pseudogene TRBV3-2) and TRBJ2-1; TRBD2 reflects the table's D call only, with no check against the DNA. Both ends counted, the CDR3 spans 13 residues. Germline V gene sequence: CDR1 LGHDT, CDR2 YNNKEL (reference sequence). CDR3 protein: CASSQVAGGAAFF.

This clone was counted a few times. This chain joins TRBV3-1 (or the pseudogene TRBV3-2) and TRBJ2-7; the D is unclear. Trimming removed 3 bases at V and 6 bases at J, with 9 bases between. CDR1 and CDR2 (germline): LGHDT, YNNKEL (reference sequence). There are 12 residues in the CDR3. The CDR3 loop reads CASSHPFREQYF. As DNA, the CDR3 is TGTGCCAGCAGCCATCCTTTCCGCGAGCAGTACTTC.

The chain employs TRBV27 and TRBJ1-6, with D uncertain. Germline CDR1 MNHEY, CDR2 SMNVEV (reference sequence). CDR3 length: 16 residues. V lost 2 bases to trimming and J lost 5 bases, with 13 bases between them. The CDR3 is CASSLDMTQNNSPLHF. As DNA, the CDR3 is TGTGCCAGCAGTTTAGATATGACTCAGAATAATTCACCCCTCCACTTT.

The chain uses TRBV29-1 and TRBJ2-1, with D possibly being TRBD2 (5 bases). Germline-derived CDR1 and CDR2 are SQVTM and ANQGSEA. The CDR3 loop spans 13 amino acids. The V gene lost 1 base and the J gene lost 9 bases, with 13 bases spanning the gap. CDR3: CSVEANLGSEQFF. In DNA form, the CDR3 reads TGCAGCGTTGAAGCTAATTTGGGGAGTGAGCAGTTCTTC.

This clone was observed a single time. This rearrangement joins TRBV24-1 to TRBJ2-1; the match to TRBD2 covers 13 bases. The CDR3 runs to 18 residues. The germline V gene has CDR1 KGHDR and CDR2 SFDVKD. V was pared by 4 bases and J by 5 bases, with 10 bases of the junction left unmatched. The DNA of the CDR3 is TGTGCCACCAGTGACCCCGGACTAGCGGGAGTCCCCGACAATGAGCAGTTCTTC. It specifies CATSDPGLAGVPDNEQFF.

This chain links TRBV12-3 or TRBV12-4 with TRBJ1-1; D not resolved. V dropped 7 bases and J dropped 1 base, with 7 bases sitting between them. This CDR3 has 12 amino acids. The CDR3 loop reads CASTPGNTEAFF. The CDR3 coding sequence is TGTGCCAGCACCCCAGGGAACACTGAAGCTTTCTTT.